The 26 T cell receptor beta chains in this list originate from one sample, sequenced in a study of shared clonotypes between healthy human individuals. The assay was immunoSEQ multiplex PCR, and TCRdb's table has in-frame clones only and misses some. This table holds roughly 2.5 million clones, approximately 90% found once. The sequenced sample was naive CD4+ T cells sorted from blood. Specified subset: CD45RA+ positively selected. The receptors shown here come from a man aged 18 to 29 in good health.

The rearrangement joins TRBV6-5 to TRBJ2-7; TRBD1 matches 7 bases. Trimming removed 2 bases from V and 0 bases from J; junction bases left unmatched: 7. The CDR3 has 16 residues. Per germline, CDR1 MNHEY and CDR2 SVGAGI. CDR3 in DNA: TGTGCCAGCAGTTACAGGGGGCCTTTTAGCTCCTACGAGCAGTACTTC. As protein: CASSYRGPFSSYEQYF.

The chain combines TRBV7-2 with TRBJ2-2; D uncertain. The CDR3 runs 15 residues. V was trimmed by 0 bases and J by 0 bases, leaving 5 bases between them. CDR1 and CDR2 from the germline V gene are SGHTA and FQGNSA. CDR3 sequence (DNA): TGTGCCAGCAGCTTAGCTCCGACGAACACCGGGGAGCTGTTTTTT. Its translation is CASSLAPTNTGELFF.

The chain combines TRBV4-1 with TRBJ1-5; D uncertain. This CDR3 spans 14 amino acids. Germline V gives CDR1 MGHRA, CDR2 YSYEKL. The ends were cut back, 1 base at V and 0 bases at J, with 4 bases in the middle. The CDR3 loop reads CASSQVPSNQPQHF. CDR3 sequence (DNA): TGCGCCAGCAGCCAAGTACCTAGCAATCAGCCCCAGCATTTT.

This chain joins TRBV6-1 and TRBJ1-5; D might be TRBD1 (5 bases). The CDR3 covers 15 residues. V was cut by 3 bases and J by 9 bases, with 18 bases left in between. Germline V gene lookup returns CDR1 MNHNS and CDR2 SASEGT. The CDR3, as DNA: TGTGCCAGCAGTGACTCTGGGGGGATAGTTTGGCCCCAGCATTTT. This translates into CASSDSGGIVWPQHF.

The chain couples TRBV29-1 to TRBJ2-1, with TRBD2 matching over 13 bases. J lost 8 bases, V lost 7 bases, and 14 bases had no gene match. The CDR3 is 16 residues long. Germline assignment: CDR1 SQVTM and CDR2 ANQGSEA. The CDR3 spells CSARGTSGIFSDEQFF. CDR3 nucleotide sequence: TGCAGCGCCCGAGGGACTAGCGGGATATTCAGCGATGAGCAGTTCTTC.

The gene calls are TRBV14 and TRBJ2-6, with D perhaps TRBD1 (6 bases). The CDR3 extends over 18 amino acids. The germline CDR1 and CDR2 sequences are SGHDN and FVKESK. Trimming removed 3 bases at V and 1 base at J, with 16 bases between. CDR3 amino acids: CASSHPTGSWSGANVLTF. The DNA of the CDR3 is TGTGCCAGCAGCCACCCGACAGGATCTTGGTCTGGGGCCAACGTCCTGACTTTC. The full variable domain, rest sourced from reference TRBV14 and TRBJ2-6, is EAGVTQFPSHSVIEKGQTVTLRCDPISGHDNLYWYRRVMGKEIKFLLHFVKESKQDESGMPNNRFLAERTGGTYSTLKVQPAELEDSGVYFCASSHPTGSWSGANVLTFGAGSRLTVL.

This clone has only one observation. The genes are TRBV28 and TRBJ2-5, with D perhaps given as TRBD1 or TRBD2 (6 bases each). This CDR3 has 13 residues. Germline lookup yields CDR1 MDHEN and CDR2 SYDVKM. Trimming left V 8 bases short and J 4 bases short, with 14 bases between. The CDR3 is CASGPGGLETQYF. DNA for the CDR3: TGTGCCAGCGGCCCCGGGGGCCTAGAGACCCAGTACTTC. Full variable domain (remainder filled in from reference TRBV28 and TRBJ2-5): DVKVTQSSRYLVKRTGEKVFLECVQDMDHENMFWYRQDPGLGLRLIYFSYDVKMKEKGDIPEGYSVSREKKERFSLILESASTNQTSMYLCASGPGGLETQYFGPGTRLLVL.

The V and J genes are TRBV5-1 and TRBJ1-1; the D gene is possibly TRBD1 (5 bases). Germline V gene lookup returns CDR1 SGHRS and CDR2 YFSETQ. The CDR3 has 12 residues. Trimming left V 8 bases short and J 4 bases short, with 12 bases between. CDR3 nucleotides: TGCGCCAGTTATGGGGGATCCACTGAAGCTTTCTTT. Its protein product is CASYGGSTEAFF. The entire variable domain, with the rest obtained from reference TRBV5-1 and TRBJ1-1, is as follows: KAGVTQTPRYLIKTRGQQVTLSCSPISGHRSVSWYQQTPGQGLQFLFEYFSETQRNKGNFPGRFSGRQFSNSRSEMNVSTLELGDSALYLCASYGGSTEAFFGQGTRLTVV.

The CDR3 nucleotides read TGTGCCAGTAGTTGGACAGCGGAAGATAATTCACCCCTCCACTTT. Protein: CASSWTAEDNSPLHF. The chain employs TRBV19 and TRBJ1-6, with D possibly being TRBD1 (6 bases). The CDR3 runs 15 residues. The germline V gene has CDR1 LNHDA and CDR2 SQIVND (reference sequence). V lost 5 bases and J 5 bases, leaving 13 bases between the germline ends.

The chain has TRBV5-1 and TRBJ1-4, with D tentatively TRBD1 (6 bases). CDR1 and CDR2 from the germline V gene are SGHRS and YFSETQ. V dropped 4 bases and J dropped 7 bases, with 17 bases sitting between them. The CDR3 extends over 15 amino acids. CDR3 in amino acids: CASSEWTARSEKLFF. DNA for the CDR3: TGCGCCAGCAGCGAATGGACAGCTAGAAGTGAAAAACTGTTTTTT.

This chain uses TRBV11-2 with TRBJ2-7; 7 nucleotides agree with TRBD1. From germline, CDR1 is SGHAT and CDR2 FQNNGV. This CDR3 is 19 amino acids long. The V and J ends lost 1 base and 0 bases, in that order; junction bases with no gene match: 15. CDR3 nucleotides: TGTGCCAGCAGCTTAGTTCATCTGGGGACAGACCTTAGCTCCTACGAGCAGTACTTC. Residues: CASSLVHLGTDLSSYEQYF.

Regarding this clone: A read error may account for a junction end that differs from germline. V usage is TRBV6-5 and J usage is TRBJ2-7; no definite D call. There are 12 residues in the CDR3. Germline-derived CDR1 and CDR2 are MNHEY and SVGAGI. The CDR3 DNA is TGTGCCATCAGTGTGGCAGGAACCGAGCAGTACTTC. It specifies CAISVAGTEQYF.

The genes are TRBV6-5 and TRBJ1-2; perhaps TRBD1 as D (5 bases). The CDR3 is 12 amino acids. Germline values: CDR1 MNHEY, CDR2 SVGAGI. Trimming took off 7 bases at V and 5 bases at J, with 11 bases between the two ends. The CDR3 reads CASTGFGYGYTF. The CDR3 DNA is TGTGCCAGCACAGGGTTTGGGTATGGCTACACCTTC.

Comment on this clone: This specimen includes other DNA sequences encoding the same CDR3. The J gene is TRBJ1-1, the V gene TRBV5-5; no definite D call. Trimming removed 2 bases at V and 3 bases at J, with 8 bases between. The CDR3 runs 13 residues. Per germline, CDR1 SGHKS and CDR2 YYEKEE (reference sequence). CDR3 loop: CASSFSTDTEAFF. Written as DNA, the CDR3 is TGTGCCAGCAGCTTTTCAACGGACACTGAAGCTTTCTTT.

The chain combines TRBV13 with TRBJ1-3; possible D gene TRBD1, 5 bases. Germline CDR1 PRHDT, CDR2 FYEKMQ (reference sequence). V was trimmed by 5 bases and J by 0 bases, leaving 11 bases between them. The CDR3 extends over 15 amino acids. In DNA form, the CDR3 reads TGTGCCAGCAGCCTCCCGGGGGGCTCTGGAAACACCATATATTTT. Translating gives CASSLPGGSGNTIYF.

J is TRBJ2-7 and V is TRBV6-5; D may match TRBD1 or TRBD2 (5 bases each). This CDR3 is built from 16 residues. Deletions cut 0 bases from V and 3 bases from J, with 15 bases between. Germline CDR1 is MNHEY and CDR2 is SVGAGI. In nucleotides, the CDR3 is TGTGCCAGCAGTTACTCCGCCGGGACCATTTACTACGAGCAGTACTTC. Its protein product is CASSYSAGTIYYEQYF.

This clone was observed once. The CDR3, as DNA: TGTGCCAGCAGTTTTGGGGAGAGGGAGCAGTACTTC. Its translation: CASSFGEREQYF. V and J are TRBV28 and TRBJ2-7; D is possibly TRBD2 (5 bases). The germline V gene encodes CDR1 MDHEN and CDR2 SYDVKM. V gave up 3 bases and J gave up 7 bases, with 10 bases separating them. The CDR3 length is 12 residues.

The chain combines TRBV9 with TRBJ2-3, with a tentative D call TRBD2 (6 bases). V lost 0 bases and J 0 bases, leaving 11 bases between the germline ends. The CDR3 is 16 residues long. Germline CDR1 and CDR2: SGDLS and YYNGEE. In DNA form, the CDR3 reads TGTGCCAGCAGCGTAGATCCGGGAGCGAGCACAGATACGCAGTATTTT. Its translation is CASSVDPGASTDTQYF.

The V gene is TRBV6-6, the J gene TRBJ1-5; tentative D call: TRBD1 (5 bases). The CDR3 runs 15 residues. Trimming took 2 bases from V and 3 from J, leaving 11 bases between them. Germline CDR1 is MNHNY and CDR2 is SVGAGI (reference sequence). The CDR3 DNA follows: TGTGCCAGCAGTTACCACAGGAAGGACAATCAGCCCCAGCATTTT. Translation gives CASSYHRKDNQPQHF.

V gene TRBV6-5 combines with J gene TRBJ2-7; D call uncertain. The CDR3 extends over 14 amino acids. With 0 bases removed from V and 4 bases from J, the gap between germline ends came to 10 bases. In germline, CDR1 is MNHEY, CDR2 SVGAGI. CDR3 sequence: CASSYSPVGYEQYF. For the CDR3, the DNA is TGTGCCAGCAGTTACTCCCCGGTGGGGTACGAGCAGTACTTC.

The J gene is TRBJ2-7, the V gene TRBV15; 7 nucleotides line up with TRBD2. The trim removed 5 bases at V and 6 bases at J, leaving 10 bases unmatched. Germline values: CDR1 LNHNV, CDR2 YYDKDF (reference sequence). The CDR3 is 14 amino acids. The CDR3 loop is CATSRGDYVSEQYF. In DNA, the CDR3 is TGTGCCACCAGCCGGGGGGACTACGTGAGCGAGCAGTACTTC.

This chain's CDR3 is CSVKAGVSDTQYF. In nucleotides, the CDR3 is TGCAGCGTTAAGGCAGGGGTATCAGATACGCAGTATTTT. The gene calls are TRBV29-1 and TRBJ2-3; a possible D gene is TRBD1 (6 bases). The germline gives CDR1 SQVTM, CDR2 ANQGSEA. The V end was cut by 5 bases, the J end by 4 bases, with 13 bases between. CDR3 length: 13 amino acids.

J is TRBJ2-6 and V is TRBV23-1; no firm D call. TRBV23-1 is an ORF; its function is uncertain. The V gene lost 1 base and the J gene lost 0 bases, with 13 bases spanning the gap. The CDR3 runs 18 residues. The CDR3 DNA is TGCGCCAGCAGTCAATTCTGGCAGGCAGGCTCTGGGGCCAACGTCCTGACTTTC. Its protein is CASSQFWQAGSGANVLTF.

The rearrangement links TRBV6-5 to TRBJ1-6; TRBD1 matches 10 bases. The CDR3 is 15 residues long. Germline lookup yields CDR1 MNHEY and CDR2 SVGAGI. The V and J ends lost 5 bases and 8 bases, in that order; junction bases with no gene match: 6. The DNA of the CDR3 is TGTGCCAGCAGTCGTTCCGGGACAGGGGATTCACCCCTCCACTTT. Residues: CASSRSGTGDSPLHF.

The chain joins TRBV2 to TRBJ2-5; 11 positions match TRBD2. The CDR3 covers 15 residues. CDR1 SNHLY and CDR2 FYNNEI come from the germline V gene. After removal of 7 bases from V and 2 bases from J, the junction contained 6 bases not matched to a gene. The CDR3 region is CASTLAGGPQETQYF. CDR3 DNA: TGTGCCAGCACCTTAGCGGGAGGGCCTCAAGAGACCCAGTACTTC.

The rearrangement links TRBV7-9 to TRBJ2-5; D uncertain. Trimming pared 7 bases from V and 5 bases from J, leaving 14 bases between. Germline loops: CDR1 SEHNR, CDR2 FQNEAQ (reference sequence). The CDR3 sequence is 13 residues long. The CDR3 DNA is TGTGCCAGCAACCTTGGGGTAGGGGAGACCCAGTACTTC. Amino acids: CASNLGVGETQYF.